The 18 T cell receptor beta chains in this list originate from one sample, sequenced in a study of cytomegalovirus exposure and HLA in healthy donors. Primers for the PCR totalled 60 Vbeta and 13 Jbeta. Using immunoSEQ multiplex PCR, the repertoire was profiled, and TCRdb retains in-frame clones only, with some absent. In total, the table holds approximately 30,000 clones. The sample taken for sequencing was PBMCs. These TCRs come from a woman aged 40 to 50 in good health and CMV-seropositive.

The genes are TRBV9 and TRBJ1-1; D remains unclear. The CDR3 is 14 residues long. Germline V lookup: CDR1 SGDLS, CDR2 YYNGEE. The ends were cut back, 4 bases at V and 9 bases at J, with 19 bases in the middle. The CDR3 spells CASSSPGELSKAFF. CDR3 coding DNA: TGTGCCAGCAGCTCCCCGGGTGAGCTGTCGAAAGCTTTCTTT.

The chain employs TRBV2 and TRBJ2-1, with D tentatively TRBD1 (5 bases). CDR1 and CDR2 (germline): SNHLY, FYNNEI. There are 14 residues in the CDR3. The V end lost 5 bases, the J end lost 5 bases, and 13 bases lay between the germline ends. The CDR3 spells CASSSGWSDNEQFF. CDR3 DNA sequence: TGTGCCAGCAGTTCAGGGTGGTCTGACAATGAGCAGTTCTTC.

This chain connects TRBV5-4 to TRBJ2-7; 7 bases agree with TRBD2. This CDR3 spans 16 amino acids. The junction had 10 bases not matched to a gene; V was cut back by 0 bases and J by 4 bases. Germline CDR1 and CDR2: SGHNT and YYREEE (reference sequence). CDR3 loop: CASSLESRGRRYEQYF. The CDR3 coding sequence is TGTGCCAGCAGCTTGGAATCCCGCGGGAGACGGTACGAGCAGTACTTC.

The chain is built from TRBV15 and TRBJ1-6; the D is unclear. Trimming removed 3 bases at V and 8 bases at J, with 14 bases between. This CDR3 is 15 amino acids long. CDR1 is LNHNV, CDR2 YYDKDF, per germline (reference sequence). The CDR3 reads CATSSVQTIDSPLHF. For the CDR3, the DNA is TGTGCCACCAGCAGTGTACAGACTATAGATTCACCCCTCCACTTT.

The CDR3: CASSRGQTNTDTQYF. As DNA, the CDR3 is TGTGCCAGCAGCCGAGGACAGACGAACACAGATACGCAGTATTTT. The chain carries TRBV7-3 and TRBJ2-3; the D gene is possibly TRBD1 (6 bases). With 5 bases removed from V and 2 bases from J, the gap between germline ends came to 14 bases. From germline, CDR1 is SGHTA and CDR2 FQGTGA. The CDR3 is 15 residues long.

The chain recombines TRBV7-9 with TRBJ2-5; D is unclear. This CDR3 region has 14 residues. The V end was cut by 5 bases, the J end by 2 bases, with 12 bases between. The germline CDR1 and CDR2 sequences are SEHNR and FQNEAQ (reference sequence). CDR3 protein: CASSQDSFQETQYF. The DNA for the CDR3 is TGTGCCAGCAGCCAGGATTCGTTTCAAGAGACCCAGTACTTC.

The genes are TRBV9 and TRBJ2-1, with 7 bases identical to TRBD2. V lost 4 bases and J lost 7; bases outside the gene matches: 2. The length of the CDR3 is 12 residues. Germline V gene sequence: CDR1 SGDLS, CDR2 YYNGEE. The CDR3 spells CASSYGGNEQFF. The CDR3 coding sequence is TGTGCCAGCAGCTACGGGGGGAATGAGCAGTTCTTC.

About this clone itself: At one boundary the junction diverges from the germline segment, which might be a read error. The chain combines TRBV27 with TRBJ2-3; the match to TRBD2 covers 7 bases. This CDR3 has 16 amino acids. Germline V gives CDR1 MNHEY, CDR2 SMNVEV (reference sequence). In nucleotides, the CDR3 is TGTGCCAGCAGTCCCGGACTAGTCGAACGCACAGATAAGCAGTATTTT. Protein sequence: CASSPGLVERTDKQYF.

The CDR3 region has the DNA TGTGCCAGCAGTTTTGGGGCCGAGACTAGCGGAACAGATACGCAGTATTTT. It encodes CASSFGAETSGTDTQYF. This chain uses TRBV28 with TRBJ2-3; 9 nucleotides line up with TRBD2. Germline V gives CDR1 MDHEN, CDR2 SYDVKM. CDR3 length equals 17 residues. V was pared by 3 bases and J by 3 bases, with 10 bases of the junction left unmatched.

V usage is TRBV28 and J usage is TRBJ1-2; 8 bases match TRBD1. Trimming cost V 7 bases and J 8 bases; bases outside gene matches: 21. This CDR3 contains 17 residues. CDR1 and CDR2 from the germline V gene are MDHEN and SYDVKM. In DNA, the CDR3 is TGTGCCAGCACAGGACAGGGATCAGTGGGGAGGGGTGAAGGCTACACCTTC. It is translated as CASTGQGSVGRGEGYTF.

The rearrangement links TRBV5-6 to TRBJ1-4; unclear D gene. The germline V gene encodes CDR1 SGHDT and CDR2 YYEEEE. The CDR3 is 14 amino acids. The ends were cut back, 2 bases at V and 7 bases at J, with 12 bases in the middle. The CDR3 DNA sequence: TGTGCCAGCAGCTTTATTGGAGGCCGTGAAAAACTGTTTTTT. Translated, it gives CASSFIGGREKLFF.

The chain employs TRBV6-4 and TRBJ2-3; D unresolved. V was clipped by 2 bases and J by 1 base, with 13 bases between them. The CDR3 contains 16 residues. The germline V gene encodes CDR1 MRHNA and CDR2 SNTAGT. The CDR3, as DNA: TGTGCCAGCAGTGACCCCAGGCGTGACGGCACAGATACGCAGTATTTT. Its protein is CASSDPRRDGTDTQYF.

J is TRBJ2-7 and V is TRBV7-9; the D gene is possibly TRBD2 (6 bases). The CDR3 has 13 amino acids. Germline loops: CDR1 SEHNR, CDR2 FQNEAQ (reference sequence). V was clipped by 10 bases and J by 1 base, with 14 bases between them. The CDR3 DNA follows: TGTGCCACCGAGGATCGGGGGTCCTACGAGCAGTACTTC. It translates to CATEDRGSYEQYF.

This chain links TRBV7-9 with TRBJ2-2; 10 bases map to TRBD2. The CDR3 consists of 15 residues. Germline V gene lookup returns CDR1 SEHNR and CDR2 FQNEAQ (reference sequence). J lost 4 bases, V lost 6 bases, and 5 bases had no gene match. CDR3 nucleotides: TGTGCCAGCAGTAACCGACTAGCGGGCACCGGGGAGCTGTTTTTT. Its translation: CASSNRLAGTGELFF.

J is TRBJ2-2 and V is TRBV11-3; D is perhaps TRBD2 (5 bases). V was pared by 0 bases and J by 4 bases, with 9 bases between. The CDR3 covers 15 residues. The V gene's germline CDR1 is SGHNT and CDR2 YENEEA. CDR3 residues: CASSLDTGVTGELFF. DNA for the CDR3: TGTGCCAGCAGCTTAGATACCGGGGTCACCGGGGAGCTGTTTTTT.

This sequence joins TRBV10-2 and TRBJ1-2, with D unclear. Trimming left V 2 bases short and J 4 bases short, with 8 bases between. There are 13 residues in the CDR3. Germline V gene data show CDR1 as WSHSY and CDR2 as SAAADI. CDR3 protein: CASSEARSYGYTF. CDR3 in DNA: TGCGCCAGCAGTGAGGCAAGGAGCTATGGCTACACCTTC.

The J gene is TRBJ2-2, the V gene TRBV9, with TRBD2 identical over 7 bases. The CDR3 consists of 15 residues. Unmatched junction bases numbered 8, after V lost 4 bases and J lost 5 bases. The V gene's germline CDR1 is SGDLS and CDR2 YYNGEE. The CDR3 nucleotides are TGTGCCAGCAGCTCTTTTGGACTAGAAACCGGGGAGCTGTTTTTT. Amino acids: CASSSFGLETGELFF.

This sequence joins TRBV4-2 and TRBJ2-1; the match to TRBD2 covers 11 bases. The V and J ends lost 0 bases and 8 bases, in that order; junction bases with no gene match: 3. Germline V CDR1 and CDR2: LGHNA, YNFKEQ. CDR3 size: 15 residues. CDR3 amino acids: CASSQETSGSYEQFF. As DNA, the CDR3 is TGTGCCAGCAGCCAAGAAACTAGCGGGAGCTATGAGCAGTTCTTC.